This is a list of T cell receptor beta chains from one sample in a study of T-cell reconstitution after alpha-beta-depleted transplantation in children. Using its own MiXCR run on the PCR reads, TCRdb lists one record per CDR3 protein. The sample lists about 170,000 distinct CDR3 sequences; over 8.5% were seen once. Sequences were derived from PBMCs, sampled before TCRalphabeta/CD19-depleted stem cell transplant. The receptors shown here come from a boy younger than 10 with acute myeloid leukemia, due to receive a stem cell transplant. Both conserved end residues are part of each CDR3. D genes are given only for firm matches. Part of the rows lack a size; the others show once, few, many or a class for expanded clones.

TGTGCCAGCAGACACGGGGAGACCCAGTACTTC CASRHGETQYF - TRBJ2-5 many TRBV6-1
TGTGCCAGCAGCTTAGGACTAGCATTCGAGACCCAGTACTTC CASSLGLAFETQYF TRBD2 TRBJ2-5 few TRBV11-2
TGTGCCAGTAGTAGGCTCAGCGGGAGCTCCTACAATGAGCAGTTCTTC CASSRLSGSSYNEQFF TRBD2 TRBJ2-1 - TRBV19
TGTGCCAGCAGTTTGGGCTACTACTACGAGCAGTACTTC CASSLGYYYEQYF - TRBJ2-7 many TRBV27
TGTGCCAGCAGCTTAGACTGGACCGGGGAGCTGTTTTTT CASSLDWTGELFF - TRBJ2-2 many TRBV11-2
TGTGCCAGCAGCGGAACGACAGGGGAGGACTACAATGAGCAGTTCTTC CASSGTTGEDYNEQFF TRBD1 TRBJ2-1 many TRBV9
TGTGCCTGGACCCACCGGGGGGCGCGGTACGAGCAGTACTTC CAWTHRGARYEQYF - TRBJ2-7 many TRBV30
TGTGCCAGCACCGTACACAATGAGCAGTTCTTC CASTVHNEQFF - TRBJ2-1 many TRBV7-8
TGTGCCAGCTCACCGGTACTAGCGGGAGAAGAGACCCAGTACTTC CASSPVLAGEETQYF TRBD2 TRBJ2-5 many TRBV18
TGTGCCAGCGAAGACAGGGATAATGGCTACACCTTC CASEDRDNGYTF TRBD1 TRBJ1-2 - TRBV6-2/TRBV6-3
TGTGCCAGCAGCCCGGCGGGCACTGAAGCTTTCTTT CASSPAGTEAFF - TRBJ1-1 many TRBV12-3/TRBV12-4
TGCAGTGCTAGGGGGGTCGTCGGGGGAGGGCCCTCTGAAACCACAGATACGCAGTATTTT CSARGVVGGGPSETTDTQYF TRBD2 TRBJ2-3 many TRBV20-1
TGTGCCAGCATGATACAGGGGGATAATCAGCCCCAGCATTTT CASMIQGDNQPQHF TRBD1 TRBJ1-5 few TRBV27
TGTGCCAGCAGTGAAATAGTCAGGGAAGAGACCCAGTACTTC CASSEIVREETQYF - TRBJ2-5 many TRBV2
TGCGCCAGCAGACTGGGACTTTGGTCCTACAATGAGCAGTTCTTC CASRLGLWSYNEQFF - TRBJ2-1 many TRBV5-1
TGTGCCAGCAGAAACGCGGGGGGCCCCTCCTACGAGCAGTACTTC CASRNAGGPSYEQYF TRBD2 TRBJ2-7 many TRBV12-3/TRBV12-4
TGCGCCAGCAGCCACCAAGGCACAGATACGCAGTATTTT CASSHQGTDTQYF - TRBJ2-3 many TRBV4-1
TGTGCCAGCACCCCCGGCTTTCAGGGAAGGACTGGAAACACCATATATTTT CASTPGFQGRTGNTIYF - TRBJ1-3 many TRBV6-5
TGTGCCAGCAGCCTTAACAGTGGAAACTATGGCTACACCTTC CASSLNSGNYGYTF - TRBJ1-2 many TRBV9
TGCGCCAGCAGCCCCGGGCGCCCTCGGGAAGCTTTCTTT CASSPGRPREAFF - TRBJ1-1 many TRBV4-1